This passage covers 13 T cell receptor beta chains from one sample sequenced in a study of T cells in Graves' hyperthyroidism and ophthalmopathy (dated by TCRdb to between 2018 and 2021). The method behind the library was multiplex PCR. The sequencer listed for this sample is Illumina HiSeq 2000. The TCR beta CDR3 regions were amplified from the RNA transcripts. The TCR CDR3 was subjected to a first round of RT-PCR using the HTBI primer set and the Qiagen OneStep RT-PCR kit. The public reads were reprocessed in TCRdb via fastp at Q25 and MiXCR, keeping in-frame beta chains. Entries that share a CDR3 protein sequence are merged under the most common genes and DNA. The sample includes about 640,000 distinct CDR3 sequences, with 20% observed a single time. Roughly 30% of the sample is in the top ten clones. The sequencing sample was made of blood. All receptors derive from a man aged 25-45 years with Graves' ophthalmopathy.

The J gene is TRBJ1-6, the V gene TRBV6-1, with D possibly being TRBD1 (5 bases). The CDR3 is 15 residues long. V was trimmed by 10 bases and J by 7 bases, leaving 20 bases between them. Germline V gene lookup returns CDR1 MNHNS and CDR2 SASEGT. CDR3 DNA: TGTGCCACCAAGGGACCGTCGTGGGCGAATTCACCCCTCCACTTT. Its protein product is CATKGPSWANSPLHF.

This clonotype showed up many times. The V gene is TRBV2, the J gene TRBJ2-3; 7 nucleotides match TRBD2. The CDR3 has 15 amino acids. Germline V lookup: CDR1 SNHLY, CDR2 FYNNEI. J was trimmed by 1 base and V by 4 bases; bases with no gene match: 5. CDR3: CASSAAGVGTDTQYF. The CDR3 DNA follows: TGTGCCAGCAGTGCTGCGGGAGTGGGCACAGATACGCAGTATTTT.

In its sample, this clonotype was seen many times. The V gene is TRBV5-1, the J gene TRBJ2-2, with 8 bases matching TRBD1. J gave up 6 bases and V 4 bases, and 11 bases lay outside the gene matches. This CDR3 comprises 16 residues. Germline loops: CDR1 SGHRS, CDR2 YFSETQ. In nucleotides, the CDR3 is TGCGCCAGCAGCCCGGCCGGGACAGGTGCCCCCGGGGAGCTGTTTTTT. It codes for CASSPAGTGAPGELFF.

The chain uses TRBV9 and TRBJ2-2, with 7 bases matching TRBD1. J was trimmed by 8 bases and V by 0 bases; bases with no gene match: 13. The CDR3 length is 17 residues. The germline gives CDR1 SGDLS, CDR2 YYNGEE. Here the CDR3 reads CASSVVGQTRLAGELFF. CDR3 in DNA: TGTGCCAGCAGCGTAGTGGGACAGACCCGTCTCGCGGGGGAGCTGTTTTTT.

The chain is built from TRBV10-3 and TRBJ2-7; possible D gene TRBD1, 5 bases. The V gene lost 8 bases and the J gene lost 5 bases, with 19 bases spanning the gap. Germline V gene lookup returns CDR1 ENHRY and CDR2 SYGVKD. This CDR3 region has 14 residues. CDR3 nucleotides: TGTGCCATCGCTTCCTCCGACAGCCCGGACGAGCAGTACTTC. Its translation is CAIASSDSPDEQYF.

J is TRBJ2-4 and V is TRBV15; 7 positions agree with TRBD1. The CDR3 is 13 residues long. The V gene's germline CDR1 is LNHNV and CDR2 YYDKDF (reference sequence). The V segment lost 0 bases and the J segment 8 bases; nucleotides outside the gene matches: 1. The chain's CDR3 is CATSRDQGDIQYF. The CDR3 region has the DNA TGTGCCACCAGCAGAGATCAGGGGGACATTCAGTACTTC.

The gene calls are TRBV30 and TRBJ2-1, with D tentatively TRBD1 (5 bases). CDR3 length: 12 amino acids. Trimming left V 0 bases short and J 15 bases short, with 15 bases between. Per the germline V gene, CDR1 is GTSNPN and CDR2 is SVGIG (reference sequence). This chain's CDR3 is CAWSVMMSGRFF. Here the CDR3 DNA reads TGTGCCTGGAGTGTAATGATGTCAGGGCGGTTCTTC.

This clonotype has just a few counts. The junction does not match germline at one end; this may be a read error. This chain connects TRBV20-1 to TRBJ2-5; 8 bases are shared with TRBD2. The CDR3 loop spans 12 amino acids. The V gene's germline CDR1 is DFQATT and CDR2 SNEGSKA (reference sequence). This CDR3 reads CSARPAGTSVDF. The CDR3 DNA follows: TGCAGTGCTAGACCCGCCGGGACTAGTGTGGACTTC.

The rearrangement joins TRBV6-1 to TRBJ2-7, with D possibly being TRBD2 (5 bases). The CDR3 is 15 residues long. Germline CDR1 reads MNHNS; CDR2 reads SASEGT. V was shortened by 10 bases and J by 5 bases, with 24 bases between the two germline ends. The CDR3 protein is CATSLAAHLGNEQYF. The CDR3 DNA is TGTGCCACTAGCCTGGCGGCCCACCTAGGCAACGAGCAGTACTTC.

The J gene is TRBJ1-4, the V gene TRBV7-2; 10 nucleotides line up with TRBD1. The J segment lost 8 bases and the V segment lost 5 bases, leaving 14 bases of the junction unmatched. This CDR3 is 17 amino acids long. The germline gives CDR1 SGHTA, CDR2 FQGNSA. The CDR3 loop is CASSERDRGLLREKLFF. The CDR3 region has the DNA TGTGCCAGCAGCGAACGGGACAGGGGCCTCCTGAGGGAAAAACTGTTTTTT.

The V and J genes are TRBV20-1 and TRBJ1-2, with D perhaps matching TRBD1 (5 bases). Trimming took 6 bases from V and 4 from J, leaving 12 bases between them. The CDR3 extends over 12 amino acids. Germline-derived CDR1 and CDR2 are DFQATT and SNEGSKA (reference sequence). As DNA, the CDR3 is TGCAGTGCCGGGGGAGGGACCTATGGCTACACCTTC. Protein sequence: CSAGGGTYGYTF.

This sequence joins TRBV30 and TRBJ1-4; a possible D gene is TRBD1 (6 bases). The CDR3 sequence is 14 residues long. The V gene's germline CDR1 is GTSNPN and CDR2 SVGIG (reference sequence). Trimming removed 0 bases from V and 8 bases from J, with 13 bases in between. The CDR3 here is CAWSVQQGMEKLFF. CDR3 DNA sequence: TGTGCCTGGAGTGTACAACAGGGAATGGAAAAACTGTTTTTT.

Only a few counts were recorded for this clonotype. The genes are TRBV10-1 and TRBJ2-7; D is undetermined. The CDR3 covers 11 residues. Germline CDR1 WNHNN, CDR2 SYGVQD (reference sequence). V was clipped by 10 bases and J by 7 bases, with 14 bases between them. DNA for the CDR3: TGCGCCACCCCCCGAAATTTGGAGCAGTACTTC. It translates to CATPRNLEQYF.